This record concerns one TCR beta chain sequence. Its antigen is unidentified. This sequence may be a read error, since a much larger clone differs from it by one base. Amplified regions were TCR beta CDR3 sequences from RNA transcripts. TCR CDR3 underwent first-round RT-PCR with the HTBI primer set. MiXCR, applied by TCRdb to the multiplex PCR reads, yields one record per CDR3 protein. The sample yields 640,000 or so distinct CDR3 sequences, roughly 14% seen once. CDR3 length: 13 residues. CDR1 SGHRS and CDR2 YFSETQ come from the germline V gene. These data originate in a study of T cells in Graves' hyperthyroidism and ophthalmopathy. General study points: In simple terms, a model built on 13 V-J features told ophthalmopathy apart from stable hyperthyroidism. The blood repertoire included most of the expanded thyroid clonotypes above 0.001.

Diagnosis relied on clinical symptoms, serum thyroxine and TRAb, thyroid ultrasound and orbital computed tomography. The receptor comes from a woman in her 40s with Graves' ophthalmopathy. The sample taken for sequencing was blood. The chain has TRBV5-1 and TRBJ2-7; no definite D call. The CDR3 bases are TGCGCCGGCAGCTATCAGGATTTCTACGAGCAGTACTTC. As protein: CAGSYQDFYEQYF.